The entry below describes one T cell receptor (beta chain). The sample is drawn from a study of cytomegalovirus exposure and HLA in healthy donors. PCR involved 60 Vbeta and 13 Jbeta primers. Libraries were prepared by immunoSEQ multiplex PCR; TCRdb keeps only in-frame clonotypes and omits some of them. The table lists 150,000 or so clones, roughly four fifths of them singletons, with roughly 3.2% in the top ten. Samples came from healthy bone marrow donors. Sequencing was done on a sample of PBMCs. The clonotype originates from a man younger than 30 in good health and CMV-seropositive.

The DNA of the CDR3 is TGTGCCAGCAGGACCCAGATGAGGGGCAATCAGCCCCAGCATTTT. Residues: CASRTQMRGNQPQHF. The chain combines TRBV6-6 with TRBJ1-5, with D uncertain. The V end lost 6 bases, the J end lost 2 bases, and 14 bases lay between the germline ends. CDR3 length equals 15 residues. Germline loops: CDR1 MNHNY, CDR2 SVGAGI (reference sequence).